This T cell receptor beta chain derives from a study of shared clonotypes between healthy human individuals. Study-wide results and limits: Naive CD4 clonotype sharing across several donors was about 5.3%. Sampling was confined to blood; repertoires within tissues likely differ. The four-donor shared clonotypes exceeded non-shared clonotypes in generation probability, with non-shared ones scoring lower.

Naive CD8 cells lacked CD45RO, underwent positive selection for CCR7 and left out terminally differentiated effector memory CD45RA+ cells. Regarding this clone: What it binds is not known.

This CDR3 is built from 16 residues. Trimming removed 4 bases from V and 1 base from J, with 15 bases in between. Per the germline V gene, CDR1 is LNHDA and CDR2 is SQIVND (reference sequence). In the authors' methods: Junction-only sequences without quality scores came from ImmunoSEQ, so filtering differed. Only in-frame clones appear in the TCRdb table, and some are missing; sequencing was by immunoSEQ multiplex PCR. Clone size and the V and J calls come from that table; the DNA yielded D and trimming. The data show around 1,900,000 clones, approximately 92% seen once. This receptor was obtained from a young man in good health. Some clones in this sample may be carry-over from other donors' samples. The sample comprised naive CD8+ T cells from PBMCs. This chain links TRBV19 with TRBJ2-3; D might be TRBD1 (6 bases). The CDR3 nucleotides read TGTGCCAGTAGTAACACATGGACAGCCGGCACAGATACGCAGTATTTT. It codes for CASSNTWTAGTDTQYF. Combining the CDR3 with reference TRBV19 and TRBJ2-3 gives the whole variable domain DGGITQSPKYLFRKEGQNVTLSCEQNLNHDAMYWYRQDPGQGLRLIYYSQIVNDFQKGDIAEGYSVSREKKESFPLTVTSAQKNPTAFYLCASSNTWTAGTDTQYFGPGTRLTVL.